The text below deals with one T cell receptor beta chain. Its antigen remains unknown. CD45RO-negative CD8 cells positively selected for CCR7 made up the naive population, which excluded terminally differentiated effector memory CD45RA+ cells. TCRdb's table, derived via immunoSEQ multiplex PCR, lists solely in-frame clones and lacks some. Of millions of clones listed, approximately 94% were seen once; the top ten hold roughly 1.7%. CDR3 size: 15 residues. Germline CDR1 SGHRS, CDR2 YFSETQ. Trimming shortened V by 4 bases and J by 5 bases, and 19 bases separated the two germline ends. The source of the sample is a study of shared clonotypes between healthy human individuals. General observations from the study: What rarefaction showed was incomplete sorted-subset sequencing despite large depth.

Sequencing was done on a sample of naive CD8+ T cells from PBMCs. The TCR originated in a man aged 18 to 30 in good health. Some clones in this sample may be carry-over from other donors' samples. The V and J genes are TRBV5-1 and TRBJ2-7; maybe TRBD2 (6 bases). CDR3 sequence (DNA): TGCGCCAGCAGCCTAGATCTCGCGGGATGGAACGAGCAGTACTTC. As protein: CASSLDLAGWNEQYF.